This TCR beta chain is drawn from a study of blood T cell repertoires in COVID-19. Study-level background: PBMCs, B-cell-depleted T cells, or T cells provided the cDNA or gDNA that made up the material.

In the original analysis: Amplifying reference gene primers gave estimates of nucleated cell counts. The data were produced by immunoSEQ multiplex PCR, yet TCRdb's version contains in-frame clones alone and is incomplete. Clonal size and the V and J genes are those of that table, whereas D and trimming came from the DNA. The table has 150,000 or so clones, roughly 78% seen once. The V end was cut by 3 bases, the J end by 2 bases, with 13 bases between. Germline V gives CDR1 SNHLY, CDR2 FYNNEI. This CDR3 comprises 16 residues. This sequence originates from an elderly man with acute or convalescent COVID-19. The chain is built from TRBV2 and TRBJ2-2, with a weak D call TRBD1 (6 bases). The sequencing sample was made of peripheral blood. The CDR3 loop reads CASSDSSGANTGELFF. The CDR3 coding sequence is TGTGCCAGCAGTGATTCTTCAGGGGCAAACACCGGGGAGCTGTTTTTT.